This TCR beta chain originates from a study of cytomegalovirus exposure and HLA in healthy donors. Study observations and caveats: Later, an analysis found that common viral pathogens appeared to be linked with several of the most significant clusters.

With 0 bases removed from V and 5 bases from J, the gap between germline ends came to 4 bases. CDR3 length: 12 residues. Germline V gene lookup returns CDR1 MGHRA and CDR2 YSYEKL. In the PCR, 60 Vbeta and 13 Jbeta primers were used. Profiled with immunoSEQ multiplex PCR; TCRdb holds only in-frame clones, not every one. The table has under 200,000 clones, roughly 73% seen once. Worth noting for this clone: The antigen is not known.

The chain links TRBV4-1 to TRBJ1-1; D is ambiguous. The sequenced material came from PBMCs. The sequence was collected from a woman aged 25 to 39 in good health and CMV-seronegative. CDR3 residues: CASSQDRTEAFF. Here the CDR3 DNA reads TGCGCCAGCAGCCAAGACAGGACTGAAGCTTTCTTT.